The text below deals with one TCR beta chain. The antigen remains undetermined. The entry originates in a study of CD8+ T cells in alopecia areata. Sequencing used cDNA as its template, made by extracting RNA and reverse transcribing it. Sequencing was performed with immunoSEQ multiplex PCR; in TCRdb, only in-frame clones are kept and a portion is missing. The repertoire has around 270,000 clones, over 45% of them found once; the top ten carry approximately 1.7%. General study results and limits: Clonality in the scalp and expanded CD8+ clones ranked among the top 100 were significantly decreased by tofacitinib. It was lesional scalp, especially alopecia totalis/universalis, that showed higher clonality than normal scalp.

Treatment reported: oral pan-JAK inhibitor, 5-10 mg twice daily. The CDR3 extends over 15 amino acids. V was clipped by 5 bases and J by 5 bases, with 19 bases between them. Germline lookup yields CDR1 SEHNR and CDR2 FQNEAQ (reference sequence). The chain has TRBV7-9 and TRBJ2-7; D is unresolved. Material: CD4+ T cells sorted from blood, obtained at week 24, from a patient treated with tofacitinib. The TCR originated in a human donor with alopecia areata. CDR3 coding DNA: TGTGCCAGCAGCCTGTCGCGGAGCCTTGTGGACGAGCAGTACTTC. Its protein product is CASSLSRSLVDEQYF.